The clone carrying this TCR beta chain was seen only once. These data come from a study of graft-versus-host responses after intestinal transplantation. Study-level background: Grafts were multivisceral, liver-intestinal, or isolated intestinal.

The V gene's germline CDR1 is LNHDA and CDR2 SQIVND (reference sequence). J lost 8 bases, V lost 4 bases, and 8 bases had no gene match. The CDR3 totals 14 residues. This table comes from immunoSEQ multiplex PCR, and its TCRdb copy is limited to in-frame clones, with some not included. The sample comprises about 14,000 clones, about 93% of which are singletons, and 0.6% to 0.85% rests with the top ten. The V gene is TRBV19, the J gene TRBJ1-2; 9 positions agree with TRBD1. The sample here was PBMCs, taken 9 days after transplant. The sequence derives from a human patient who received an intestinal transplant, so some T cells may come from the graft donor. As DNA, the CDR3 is TGTGCCAGTAGTACAAGAACAGGGGGCAGCGGCTACACCTTC. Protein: CASSTRTGGSGYTF.